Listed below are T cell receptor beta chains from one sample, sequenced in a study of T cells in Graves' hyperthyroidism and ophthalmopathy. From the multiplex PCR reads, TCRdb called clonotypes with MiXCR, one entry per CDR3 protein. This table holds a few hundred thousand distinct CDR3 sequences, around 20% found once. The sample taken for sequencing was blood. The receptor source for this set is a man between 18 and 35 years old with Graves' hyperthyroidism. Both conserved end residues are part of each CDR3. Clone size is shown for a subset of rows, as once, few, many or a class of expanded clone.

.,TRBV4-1,CASTGGVLTEAFF
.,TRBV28,CASSGSRRAYTGELFF
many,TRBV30,CAWSVDNSNQPQHF
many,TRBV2,CASSWTRRETQYF
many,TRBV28,CASRRGATNIQYF
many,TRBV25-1,CASSDSGIPNSPLHF
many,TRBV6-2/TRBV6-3,CASITRTPYEAFF
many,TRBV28,CASLQGALTEAFF
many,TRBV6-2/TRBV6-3,CASSYSEGKETQYF
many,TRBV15,CATSNYSPNYGYTF
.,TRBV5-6,CASSLGRRTEAFF
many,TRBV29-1,CSVDGTNYGYTF
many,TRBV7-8,CASSARTGTPGGYGYTF
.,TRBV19,CATEDRVGNYEQYF
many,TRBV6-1,CASSEGLRAQYF
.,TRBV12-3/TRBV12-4,CASSPNQGGNTEAFF
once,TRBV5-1,CASSGWTGGDEQYF
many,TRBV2,CASRDRGAGELFF
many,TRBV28,CASSGDRVGNTEAFF
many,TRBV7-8,CASSPMGANYGYTF
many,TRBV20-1,CSAKDRVRSNQPQHF
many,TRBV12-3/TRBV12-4,CASSWSSNTPYEQYF
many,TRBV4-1,CASSQRTSGGTRETQYF
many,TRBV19,CASTRGLQPQHF
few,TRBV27,CASSLSSQSYGYTF
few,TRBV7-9,CASSPAQRHGYTF
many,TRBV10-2,CASWTGFQETQYF
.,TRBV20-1,CSADRLATYEQYF
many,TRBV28,CASSPAPPGQGYYGYTF
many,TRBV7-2,CASSGGRTYEQYF
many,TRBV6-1,CASSERRWGNSPLHF
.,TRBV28,CASTTTGALGSQHF
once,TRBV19,CASSLQTGQGNYEQYF
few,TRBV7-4,CASSQAGLTYEQYF
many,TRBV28,CASSLGGANSGNTIYF
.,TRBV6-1,CASSVGQPYGYTF
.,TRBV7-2,CASRRTGTNTGELFF
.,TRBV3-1,CASSQVAGEETQYF
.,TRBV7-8,CASSPNSGREKNIQYF
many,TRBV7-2,CASSPTSVGGEQYF
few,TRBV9,CASSYSRDLGQPQHF
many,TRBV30,CAWTRGATGELFF
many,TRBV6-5,CASSPLPGLASSYEQYF
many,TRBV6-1,CASSEGPGNYGYTF
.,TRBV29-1,CSVALTINYGYTF
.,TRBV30,CAWTAGTFLSGELFF
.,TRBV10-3,CAIRNRGNTGELFF
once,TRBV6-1,CASSERQLFSNQPQHF
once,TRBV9,CASSASTGELFF